This T cell receptor beta chain was recovered during a study of T-cell memory formation after mild COVID-19. TCRdb independently ran MiXCR on the 5' RACE reads; one entry per CDR3 protein. Here the sample spans fewer than 700,000 distinct CDR3 sequences, 20% to 25% being singletons. V was clipped by 7 bases and J by 11 bases, with 12 bases between them. The CDR3 extends over 11 amino acids. The clonotype was recovered from an adult woman who had mild COVID-19 (a few samples of this study predate the infection). Cell type and time point are not known. The chain is built from TRBV12-3 or TRBV12-4 and TRBJ2-1, with unresolved D. The sequenced material came from PBMCs or a T cell subset sorted from them (not recorded which). The CDR3 reads CASTTRTQQFF. The CDR3 coding sequence is TGTGCCAGCACCACACGGACCCAGCAGTTCTTC.